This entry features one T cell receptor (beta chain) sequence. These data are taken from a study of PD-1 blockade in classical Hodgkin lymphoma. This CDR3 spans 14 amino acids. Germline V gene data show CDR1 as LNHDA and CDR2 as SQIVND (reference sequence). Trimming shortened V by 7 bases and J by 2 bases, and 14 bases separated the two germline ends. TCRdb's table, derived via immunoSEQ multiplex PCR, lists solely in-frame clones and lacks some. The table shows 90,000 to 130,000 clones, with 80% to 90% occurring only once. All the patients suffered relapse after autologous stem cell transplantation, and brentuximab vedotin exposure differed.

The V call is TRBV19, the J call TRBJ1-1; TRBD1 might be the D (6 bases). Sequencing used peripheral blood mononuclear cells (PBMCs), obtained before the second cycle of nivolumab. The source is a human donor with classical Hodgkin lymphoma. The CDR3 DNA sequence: TGTGCCAGTATGGTTCCGGGGACAAACACTGAAGCTTTCTTT. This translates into CASMVPGTNTEAFF.